These 5 T cell receptor beta chains originate from one sample sequenced in a study of T cells in Graves' hyperthyroidism and ophthalmopathy. RNA transcripts yielded amplified TCR beta CDR3 regions. The primer set for the first-round RT-PCR of the TCR CDR3 was HTBI. TCRdb fed the multiplex PCR reads into MiXCR, producing one record per CDR3 protein. This table holds roughly 500,000 distinct CDR3 sequences, approximately 15% found once. The sequenced sample was blood. The receptors come from a woman between 25 and 40 years old with Graves' hyperthyroidism that later progressed to Graves' ophthalmopathy.

The sample holds many counts of this clonotype. V is TRBV24-1 and J is TRBJ2-3, with D possibly matching TRBD1 (6 bases). CDR1 and CDR2 (germline): KGHDR, SFDVKD. Between the trimmed V and J ends, which lost 0 bases and 6 bases, there was a span of 9 bases. CDR3 length: 14 amino acids. CDR3 in DNA: TGTGCCACCAGTGATTTGCGGACAGATGATACGCAGTATTTT. Protein: CATSDLRTDDTQYF.

The gene calls are TRBV19 and TRBJ1-2; D remains unclear. V was clipped by 3 bases and J by 0 bases, with 5 bases between them. This CDR3 region has 13 residues. CDR1 and CDR2 (germline): LNHDA, SQIVND (reference sequence). The CDR3 DNA reads as TGTGCCAGTAGTATCAGCCCTAACTATGGCTACACCTTC. Translation: CASSISPNYGYTF.

This clonotype was found many times. The chain is built from TRBV29-1 and TRBJ1-1; no reliable D call. V was trimmed by 1 base and J by 2 bases, leaving 14 bases between them. The CDR3 consists of 15 residues. Germline V gene lookup returns CDR1 SQVTM and CDR2 ANQGSEA. The CDR3 region is CSVEAVGRGNTEAFF. Here the CDR3 DNA reads TGCAGCGTTGAAGCGGTGGGGAGAGGTAACACTGAAGCTTTCTTT.

There are many counts of this clonotype. The J gene is TRBJ1-1, the V gene TRBV10-3; D not certain. Trimming removed 7 bases at V and 1 base at J, with 19 bases between. CDR1 and CDR2 (germline): ENHRY, SYGVKD. The CDR3 is 16 residues long. The CDR3 DNA is TGTGCCATCACCCCTCTCTTGACAAGCCCGAACACTGAAGCTTTCTTT. It specifies CAITPLLTSPNTEAFF.

In this sample, this clonotype turned up many times. The chain uses TRBV5-1 and TRBJ2-7; 9 bases map to TRBD1. The CDR3 is 18 amino acids. J lost 3 bases, V lost 5 bases, and 18 bases had no gene match. Germline V gene sequence: CDR1 SGHRS, CDR2 YFSETQ. CDR3 nucleotide sequence: TGCGCCAGCAGACGGGACAGGGTTGGGAGGAACTCTGTCTACGAGCAGTACTTC. This encodes CASRRDRVGRNSVYEQYF.